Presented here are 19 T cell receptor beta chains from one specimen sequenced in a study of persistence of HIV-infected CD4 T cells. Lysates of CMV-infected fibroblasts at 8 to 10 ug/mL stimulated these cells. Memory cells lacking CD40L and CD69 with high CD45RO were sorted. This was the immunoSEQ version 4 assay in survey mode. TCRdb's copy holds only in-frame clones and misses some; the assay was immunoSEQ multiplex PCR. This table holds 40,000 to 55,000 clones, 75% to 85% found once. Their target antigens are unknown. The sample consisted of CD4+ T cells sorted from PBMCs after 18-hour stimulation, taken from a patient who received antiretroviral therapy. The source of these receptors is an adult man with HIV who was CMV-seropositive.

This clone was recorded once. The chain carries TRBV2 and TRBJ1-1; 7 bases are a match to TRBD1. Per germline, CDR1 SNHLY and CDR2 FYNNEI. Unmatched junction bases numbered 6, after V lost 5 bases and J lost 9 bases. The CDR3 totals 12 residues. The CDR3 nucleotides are TGTGCCAGCAGTTTTGACAGGGAAAAAGCTTTCTTT. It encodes CASSFDREKAFF.

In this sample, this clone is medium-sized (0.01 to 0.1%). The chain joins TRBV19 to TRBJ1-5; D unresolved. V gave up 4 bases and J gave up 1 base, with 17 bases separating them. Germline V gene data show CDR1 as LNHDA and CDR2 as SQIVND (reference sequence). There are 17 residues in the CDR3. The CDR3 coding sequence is TGTGCCAGTAGTACCTTAAGAACGGGTTTGAGCAATCAGCCCCAGCATTTT. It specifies CASSTLRTGLSNQPQHF.

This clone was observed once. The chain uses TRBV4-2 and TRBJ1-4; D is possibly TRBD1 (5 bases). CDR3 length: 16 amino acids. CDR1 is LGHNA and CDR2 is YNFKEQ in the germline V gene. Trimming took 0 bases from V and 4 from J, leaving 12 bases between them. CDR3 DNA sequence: TGTGCCAGCAGCCAAGATGGGGCGCTCTTTAATGAAAAACTGTTTTTT. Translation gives CASSQDGALFNEKLFF.

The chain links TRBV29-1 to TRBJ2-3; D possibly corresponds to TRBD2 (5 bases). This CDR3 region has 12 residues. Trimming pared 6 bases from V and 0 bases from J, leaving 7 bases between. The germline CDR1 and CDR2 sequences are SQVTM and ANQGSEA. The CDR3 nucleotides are TGCAGCGTGGAGGACAGCACAGATACGCAGTATTTT. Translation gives CSVEDSTDTQYF.

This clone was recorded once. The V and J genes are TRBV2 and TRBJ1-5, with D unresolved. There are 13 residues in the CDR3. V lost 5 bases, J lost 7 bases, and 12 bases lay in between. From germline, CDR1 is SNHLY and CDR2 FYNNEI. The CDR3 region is CASSPPSRQPQHF. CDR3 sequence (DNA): TGTGCCAGCAGTCCTCCCTCGAGGCAGCCCCAGCATTTT.

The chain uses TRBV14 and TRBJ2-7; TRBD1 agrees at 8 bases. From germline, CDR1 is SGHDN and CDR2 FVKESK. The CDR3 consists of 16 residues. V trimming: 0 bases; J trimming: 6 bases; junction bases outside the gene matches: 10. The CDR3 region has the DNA TGTGCCAGCAGCCAAGATCAGAGGACAGGGATGTTCGAGCAGTACTTC. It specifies CASSQDQRTGMFEQYF.

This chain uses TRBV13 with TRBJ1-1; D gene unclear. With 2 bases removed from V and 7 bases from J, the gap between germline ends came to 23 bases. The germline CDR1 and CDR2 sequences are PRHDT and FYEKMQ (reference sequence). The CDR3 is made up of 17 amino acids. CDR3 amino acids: CASSLRFGVGSGLEAFF. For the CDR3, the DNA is TGTGCCAGCAGCTTACGCTTCGGGGTCGGGTCTGGTCTTGAAGCTTTCTTT. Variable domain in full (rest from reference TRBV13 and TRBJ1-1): AAGVIQSPRHLIKEKRETATLKCYPIPRHDTVYWYQQGPGQDPQFLISFYEKMQSDKGSIPDRFSAQQFSDYHSELNMSSLELGDSALYFCASSLRFGVGSGLEAFFGQGTRLTVV.

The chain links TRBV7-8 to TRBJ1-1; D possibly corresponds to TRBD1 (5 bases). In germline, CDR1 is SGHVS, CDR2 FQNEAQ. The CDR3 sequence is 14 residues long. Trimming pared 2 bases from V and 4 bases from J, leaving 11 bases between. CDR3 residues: CASSLRGRLTEAFF. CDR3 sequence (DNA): TGTGCCAGCAGCTTACGGGGACGGCTCACTGAAGCTTTCTTT.

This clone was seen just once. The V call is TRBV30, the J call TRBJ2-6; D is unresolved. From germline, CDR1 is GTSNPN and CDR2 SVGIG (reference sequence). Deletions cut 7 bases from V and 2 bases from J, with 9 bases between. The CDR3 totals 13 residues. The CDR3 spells CAYPKAGANVLTF. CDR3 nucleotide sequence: TGTGCCTACCCCAAGGCTGGGGCCAACGTCCTGACTTTC.

The CDR3 reads CASSSNSGGRETQYF. Here the CDR3 DNA reads TGTGCCAGCAGCTCGAATAGCGGGGGGAGAGAGACCCAGTACTTC. V is TRBV11-2 and J is TRBJ2-5; TRBD2 aligns across 10 bases. Trimming at V came to 4 bases and at J to 4 bases, leaving 6 bases not matched to a gene. CDR3 length: 15 amino acids. Germline lookup yields CDR1 SGHAT and CDR2 FQNNGV.

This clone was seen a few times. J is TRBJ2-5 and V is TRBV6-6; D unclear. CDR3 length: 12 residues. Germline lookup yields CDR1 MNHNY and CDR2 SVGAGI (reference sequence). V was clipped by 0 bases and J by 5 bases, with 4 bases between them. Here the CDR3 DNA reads TGTGCCAGCAGTTACTCGGACGAGACCCAGTACTTC. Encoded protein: CASSYSDETQYF.

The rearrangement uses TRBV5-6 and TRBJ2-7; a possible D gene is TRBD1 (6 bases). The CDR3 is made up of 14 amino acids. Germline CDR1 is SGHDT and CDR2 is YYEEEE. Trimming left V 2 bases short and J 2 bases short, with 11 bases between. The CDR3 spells CASSLVTGPYEQYF. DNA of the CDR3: TGTGCCAGCAGCTTAGTCACAGGGCCCTACGAGCAGTACTTC.

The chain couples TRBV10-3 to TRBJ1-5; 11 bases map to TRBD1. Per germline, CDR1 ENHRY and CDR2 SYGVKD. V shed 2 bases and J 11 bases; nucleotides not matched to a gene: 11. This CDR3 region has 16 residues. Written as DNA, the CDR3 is TGTGCCATCAGTGAGCTTTGGACAGGGGGCTTTTCCGCCCAGCATTTT. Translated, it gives CAISELWTGGFSAQHF.

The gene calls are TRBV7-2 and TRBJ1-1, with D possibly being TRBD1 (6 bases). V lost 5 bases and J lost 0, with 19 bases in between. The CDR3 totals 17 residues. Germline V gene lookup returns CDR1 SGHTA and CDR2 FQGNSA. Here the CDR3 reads CASSAHRTARMNTEAFF. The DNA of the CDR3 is TGTGCCAGCAGCGCGCATCGGACAGCTCGAATGAACACTGAAGCTTTCTTT.

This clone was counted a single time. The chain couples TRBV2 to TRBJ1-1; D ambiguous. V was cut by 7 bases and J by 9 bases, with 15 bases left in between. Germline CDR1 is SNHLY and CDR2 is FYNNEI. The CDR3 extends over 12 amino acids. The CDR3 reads CASTSEGSKAFF. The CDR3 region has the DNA TGTGCCAGCACCTCCGAAGGCAGCAAAGCTTTCTTT.

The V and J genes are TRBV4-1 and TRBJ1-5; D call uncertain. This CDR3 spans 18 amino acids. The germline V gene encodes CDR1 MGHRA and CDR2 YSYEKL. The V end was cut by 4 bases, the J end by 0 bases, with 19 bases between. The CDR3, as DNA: TGCGCCAGCAGCCGACGAACCCGGGGAGAAATTAGCAATCAGCCCCAGCATTTT. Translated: CASSRRTRGEISNQPQHF.

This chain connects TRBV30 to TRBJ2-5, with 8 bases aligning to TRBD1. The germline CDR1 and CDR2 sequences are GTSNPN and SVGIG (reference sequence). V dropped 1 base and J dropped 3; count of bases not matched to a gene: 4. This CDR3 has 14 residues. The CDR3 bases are TGTGCCTGGAGTGCCTGGACAGGGAAAGAGACCCAGTACTTC. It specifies CAWSAWTGKETQYF.

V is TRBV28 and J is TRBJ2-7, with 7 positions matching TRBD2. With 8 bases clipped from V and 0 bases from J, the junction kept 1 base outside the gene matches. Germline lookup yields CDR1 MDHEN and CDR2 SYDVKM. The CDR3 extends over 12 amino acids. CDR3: CASGRGSYEQYF. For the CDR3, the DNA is TGTGCCAGCGGGAGGGGCTCCTACGAGCAGTACTTC. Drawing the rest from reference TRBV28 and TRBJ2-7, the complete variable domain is DVKVTQSSRYLVKRTGEKVFLECVQDMDHENMFWYRQDPGLGLRLIYFSYDVKMKEKGDIPEGYSVSREKKERFSLILESASTNQTSMYLCASGRGSYEQYFGPGTRLTVT.

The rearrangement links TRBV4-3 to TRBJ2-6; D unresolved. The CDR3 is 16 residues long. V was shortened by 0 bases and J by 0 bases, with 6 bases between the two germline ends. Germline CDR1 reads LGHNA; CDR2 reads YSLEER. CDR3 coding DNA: TGCGCCAGCAGCCAAGAACAGCCCTCTGGGGCCAACGTCCTGACTTTC. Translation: CASSQEQPSGANVLTF.